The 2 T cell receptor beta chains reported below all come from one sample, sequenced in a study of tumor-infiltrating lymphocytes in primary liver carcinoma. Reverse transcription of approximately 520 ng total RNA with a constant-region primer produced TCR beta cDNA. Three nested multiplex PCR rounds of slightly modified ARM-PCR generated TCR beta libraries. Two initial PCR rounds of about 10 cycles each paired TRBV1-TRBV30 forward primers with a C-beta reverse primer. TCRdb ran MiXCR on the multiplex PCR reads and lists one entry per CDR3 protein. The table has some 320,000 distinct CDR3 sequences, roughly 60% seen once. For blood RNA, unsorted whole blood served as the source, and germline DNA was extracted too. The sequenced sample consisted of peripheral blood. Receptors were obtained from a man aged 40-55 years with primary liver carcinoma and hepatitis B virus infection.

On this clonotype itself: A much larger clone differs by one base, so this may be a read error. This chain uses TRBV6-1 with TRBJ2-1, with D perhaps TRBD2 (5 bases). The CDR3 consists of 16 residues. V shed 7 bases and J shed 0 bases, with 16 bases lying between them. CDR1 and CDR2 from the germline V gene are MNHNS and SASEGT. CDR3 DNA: TGTGCCAGCAACCCCCAAATCGGGGACTCCTACAATGAGCAGTTCTTC. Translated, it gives CASNPQIGDSYNEQFF.

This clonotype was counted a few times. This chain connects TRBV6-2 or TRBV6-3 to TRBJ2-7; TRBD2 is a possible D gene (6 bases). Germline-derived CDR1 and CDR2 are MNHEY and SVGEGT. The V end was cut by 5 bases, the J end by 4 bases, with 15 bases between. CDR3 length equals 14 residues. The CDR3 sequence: CASSRTGERYEQYF. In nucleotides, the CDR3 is TGTGCCAGCAGTAGAACGGGAGAACGTTACGAGCAGTACTTC.